This T cell receptor beta chain was recorded in a study of T cell repertoires in cytomegalovirus infection. Background on the study: Use of recently identified HLA-C-restricted and well-studied HLA-B-restricted CMV epitopes was part of the study. In public TCR beta signatures, there were indications of both CMV infection and matching HLA type.

This clonotype was observed a handful of times. Its cognate antigen is unknown. Germline assignment: CDR1 MGHRA and CDR2 YSYEKL. V lost 1 base, J lost 5 bases, and 4 bases stayed unmatched. The CDR3 is 16 residues long. MiXCR was run by TCRdb on the reads, yielding one entry per CDR3 protein. The table includes hundreds of thousands of distinct CDR3 sequences, less than 35% detected once. Whole-study findings and limits: It was HLA-C-restricted CMV-specific TCR beta clonotypes that dominated the response ex vivo. CMV carriers having the relevant HLA were flagged by cumulative public TCR beta family frequency.

The sequences come from cultured CD8+ T cells from PBMCs, collected from culture after CMV antigen stimulation. J is TRBJ2-3 and V is TRBV4-1; 12 bases fit TRBD2. The TCR originated in a human donor in good health (CMV status not recorded). Some clones in this sample may be carry-over from other donors' samples. In DNA, the CDR3 is TGCGCCAGCAGCCAAGCAGGACTAGCGGGGAGAGATACGCAGTATTTT. Translating gives CASSQAGLAGRDTQYF.